These 14 T cell receptor beta chains originate from one sample sequenced in a study of response to subunit inactivated influenza vaccine. TCRdb redid the calling of the RT-PCR reads with MiXCR, one entry per CDR3 protein. The data show approximately 500,000 distinct CDR3 sequences, under 30% seen once. These data were also reused for a study on T cells expressing NK-cell markers. As that study records: What made the TCR beta cDNA was 5'RACE template switching with UMIs.

The sample consisted of CD4+ T cells sorted from PBMCs, taken less than 13 days after vaccination. The source of these receptors is a man aged 50-60 years who received an inactivated influenza vaccine.

This clonotype was counted many times. In nucleotides, the CDR3 is TGTGCCAGCATATCAGACAGGGAGTCTGGAAACACCATATATTTT. Its translation: CASISDRESGNTIYF. The chain has TRBV7-9 and TRBJ1-3, with 7 bases fitting TRBD1. Trimming cost V 7 bases and J 1 base; bases outside gene matches: 7. This CDR3 contains 15 residues. Germline V gene lookup returns CDR1 SEHNR and CDR2 FQNEAQ (reference sequence).

This clonotype was seen a handful of times. V gene TRBV6-1 combines with J gene TRBJ1-5, with TRBD1 identical over 7 bases. Trimming took 2 bases from V and 6 from J; bases not matched to a gene: 4. From germline, CDR1 is MNHNS and CDR2 SASEGT. The CDR3 extends over 14 amino acids. In DNA, the CDR3 is TGTGCCAGCAGTGAATTTTCAGGGGGTCAGCCCCAGCATTTT. Amino acids: CASSEFSGGQPQHF.

This clonotype has a handful of counts. The rearrangement uses TRBV7-3 and TRBJ1-1; D is uncertain. V was pared by 2 bases and J by 6 bases, with 10 bases between. This CDR3 has 13 amino acids. CDR1 and CDR2 (germline): SGHTA, FQGTGA. Here the CDR3 reads CASSLWTKAEAFF. The CDR3 DNA is TGTGCCAGCAGCTTATGGACGAAGGCTGAAGCTTTCTTT. The full variable domain, completed using reference TRBV7-3 and TRBJ1-1, is GAGVSQTPSNKVTEKGKYVELRCDPISGHTALYWYRQSLGQGPEFLIYFQGTGAADDSGLPNDRFFAVRPEGSVSTLKIQRTERGDSAVYLCASSLWTKAEAFFGQGTRLTVV.

The J gene is TRBJ2-3, the V gene TRBV2, with 10 bases identical to TRBD2. The germline gives CDR1 SNHLY, CDR2 FYNNEI. After removal of 11 bases from V and 2 bases from J, the junction contained 19 bases not matched to a gene. CDR3 length equals 18 residues. The CDR3 bases are TGTGCCTTCAGTTCTCCCGGACTAGCGGAAAAATCCACAGATACGCAGTATTTT. Translation: CAFSSPGLAEKSTDTQYF. Together with reference TRBV2 and TRBJ2-3, the CDR3 gives the full variable domain: EPEVTQTPSHQVTQMGQEVILRCVPISNHLYFYWYRQILGQKVEFLVSFYNNEISEKSEIFDDQFSVERPDGSNFTLKIRSTKLEDSAMYFCAFSSPGLAEKSTDTQYFGPGTRLTVL.

The rearrangement joins TRBV20-1 to TRBJ2-6; D perhaps matches TRBD1 (6 bases). Germline lookup yields CDR1 DFQATT and CDR2 SNEGSKA (reference sequence). Between the trimmed V and J ends, which lost 3 bases and 4 bases, there was a span of 10 bases. The CDR3 is made up of 14 amino acids. In nucleotides, the CDR3 is TGCAGTGCTAGTTCAGGGGCCGGGGCCAACGTCCTGACTTTC. Protein: CSASSGAGANVLTF.

This clonotype has just a few counts. In DNA, the CDR3 is TGTGCCAGCAGCCTGATAGATAGCGGAAGCACAGATACGCAGTATTTT. It encodes CASSLIDSGSTDTQYF. The genes are TRBV13 and TRBJ2-3; TRBD2 might be the D (6 bases). The V and J ends lost 5 bases and 0 bases respectively, with 15 bases between them. The CDR3 has 16 amino acids. Germline V gene lookup returns CDR1 PRHDT and CDR2 FYEKMQ (reference sequence).

V and J are TRBV29-1 and TRBJ2-1; TRBD2 aligns across 10 bases. Germline V gene data show CDR1 as SQVTM and CDR2 as ANQGSEA. Trimming at V came to 7 bases and at J to 9 bases, leaving 3 bases not matched to a gene. There are 11 residues in the CDR3. The CDR3 DNA reads TGCAGCGCCCTAGCGGGGGCTGAGCAGTTCTTC. Translation: CSALAGAEQFF.

This clonotype was seen many times. This sequence joins TRBV10-3 and TRBJ2-3, with a possible D match to TRBD2 (5 bases). Germline V gives CDR1 ENHRY, CDR2 SYGVKD. With 7 bases removed from V and 4 bases from J, the gap between germline ends came to 9 bases. The CDR3 has 12 amino acids. This chain's CDR3 is CAINGGPDTQYF. For the CDR3, the DNA is TGTGCCATCAACGGAGGTCCAGATACGCAGTATTTT.

This clonotype was counted many times. The rearrangement uses TRBV7-2 and TRBJ2-1; 7 bases are shared with TRBD1. The germline CDR1 and CDR2 sequences are SGHTA and FQGNSA. V was pared by 0 bases and J by 7 bases, with 0 bases of the junction left unmatched. This CDR3 is 13 amino acids long. The CDR3 spells CASSLARGNEQFF. The DNA of the CDR3 is TGTGCCAGCAGCTTAGCCAGGGGGAATGAGCAGTTCTTC.

In this sample, this clonotype turned up a few times. The chain has TRBV29-1 and TRBJ1-1; D not certain. V was cut by 3 bases and J by 4 bases, with 6 bases left in between. CDR3 length equals 11 residues. Germline V gene data show CDR1 as SQVTM and CDR2 as ANQGSEA. This CDR3 is CSVDLVTEAFF. CDR3 nucleotides: TGCAGCGTTGATTTGGTCACTGAAGCTTTCTTT.

This clonotype was observed a single time. The rearrangement uses TRBV12-3 or TRBV12-4 and TRBJ2-7; 8 bases are a match to TRBD2. The V gene end was trimmed by 6 bases and the J gene end by 5 bases; junction bases not matched to a gene: 3. The CDR3 has 12 residues. The CDR3, as DNA: TGTGCCAGCAGCGGGAGGGTTAACGAGCAGTACTTC. Protein product: CASSGRVNEQYF.

This chain uses TRBV5-1 with TRBJ2-5; D possibly corresponds to TRBD2 (6 bases). The CDR3 runs 11 residues. Germline CDR1 reads SGHRS; CDR2 reads YFSETQ. Trimming removed 8 bases at V and 3 bases at J, with 8 bases between. CDR3 nucleotides: TGCGCCAGTGCGGGAAAAGAGACCCAGTACTTC. Translating it yields CASAGKETQYF. Full variable domain (missing parts from reference TRBV5-1 and TRBJ2-5): KAGVTQTPRYLIKTRGQQVTLSCSPISGHRSVSWYQQTPGQGLQFLFEYFSETQRNKGNFPGRFSGRQFSNSRSEMNVSTLELGDSALYLCASAGKETQYFGPGTRLLVL.

Here the CDR3 DNA reads TGTGCCACCAGTGGAGGGCAGGGGGTCCAAGAGACCCAGTACTTC. Its protein is CATSGGQGVQETQYF. The chain uses TRBV24-1 and TRBJ2-5; 7 bases agree with TRBD1. This CDR3 has 15 amino acids. Germline V gene lookup returns CDR1 KGHDR and CDR2 SFDVKD. The V segment lost 5 bases and the J segment 1 base; nucleotides outside the gene matches: 6.

CDR3 bases: TGTGCCAGCAGCCGCCGTCGGGGACAGAGCTACGAGCAGTACTTC. This translates into CASSRRRGQSYEQYF. The rearrangement links TRBV12-3 or TRBV12-4 to TRBJ2-7, with 7 bases lining up with TRBD1. The CDR3 sequence is 15 residues long. The V gene end was trimmed by 6 bases and the J gene end by 3 bases; junction bases not matched to a gene: 11.